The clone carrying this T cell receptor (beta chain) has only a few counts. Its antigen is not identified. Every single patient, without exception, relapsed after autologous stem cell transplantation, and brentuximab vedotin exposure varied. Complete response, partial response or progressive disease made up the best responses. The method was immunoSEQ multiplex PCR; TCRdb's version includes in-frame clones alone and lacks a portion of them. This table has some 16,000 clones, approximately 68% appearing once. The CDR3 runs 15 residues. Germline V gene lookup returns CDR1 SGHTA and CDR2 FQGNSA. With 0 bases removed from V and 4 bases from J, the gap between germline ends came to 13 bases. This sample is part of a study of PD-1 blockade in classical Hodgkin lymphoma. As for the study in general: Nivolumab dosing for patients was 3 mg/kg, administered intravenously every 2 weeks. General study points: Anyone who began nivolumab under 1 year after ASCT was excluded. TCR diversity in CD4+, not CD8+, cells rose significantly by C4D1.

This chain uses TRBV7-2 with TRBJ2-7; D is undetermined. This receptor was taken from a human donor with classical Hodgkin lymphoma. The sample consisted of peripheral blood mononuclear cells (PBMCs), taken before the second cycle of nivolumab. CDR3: CASSLAGRLPYEQYF. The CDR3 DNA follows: TGTGCCAGCAGCTTAGCTGGCAGGCTGCCTTACGAGCAGTACTTC.